What follows are 29 T cell receptor beta chains derived from one specimen sequenced in a study of cytomegalovirus exposure and HLA in healthy donors. In the PCR, 60 Vbeta and 13 Jbeta primers were used. The data were produced by immunoSEQ multiplex PCR, yet TCRdb's version contains in-frame clones alone and is incomplete. The data contain about 200,000 clones, 70% to 85% of them singletons. The sample taken for sequencing was PBMCs. The receptor set was obtained from a man aged 45-65 years in good health and CMV-seronegative.

The chain links TRBV19 to TRBJ1-5; 8 bases map to TRBD1. The CDR3 consists of 14 residues. V lost 5 bases and J lost 3; bases outside the gene matches: 3. CDR1 and CDR2 (germline): LNHDA, SQIVND (reference sequence). The CDR3: CASSGTGANQPQHF. CDR3 DNA sequence: TGTGCCAGTAGTGGGACAGGCGCCAATCAGCCCCAGCATTTT.

This CDR3 is CASSLLSSTDTQYF. Written as DNA, the CDR3 is TGTGCCAGCAGCTTACTTTCGAGCACAGATACGCAGTATTTT. The V and J genes are TRBV5-4 and TRBJ2-3, with D uncertain. The V gene lost 2 bases and the J gene lost 0 bases, with 7 bases spanning the gap. The CDR3 sequence is 14 residues long. Germline V lookup: CDR1 SGHNT, CDR2 YYREEE (reference sequence).

This clone was seen only a few times. The CDR3 is CASSYRGSKEEKLFF. The CDR3 DNA is TGTGCCAGCAGTTACCGGGGGAGCAAGGAAGAAAAACTGTTTTTT. This chain uses TRBV6-5 with TRBJ1-4; possibly TRBD1 for D (5 bases). Germline-derived CDR1 and CDR2 are MNHEY and SVGAGI. The CDR3 runs 15 residues. Trimming left V 2 bases short and J 8 bases short, with 15 bases between.

This clone occurred a few times. This chain joins TRBV19 and TRBJ2-6, with D possibly matching TRBD1 (5 bases). CDR1 is LNHDA, CDR2 SQIVND, per germline (reference sequence). The V end was cut by 4 bases, the J end by 1 base, with 5 bases between. The CDR3 has 14 amino acids. The CDR3 DNA reads as TGTGCCAGTAGTACAGGGTCTGGGGCCAACGTCCTGACTTTC. Encoded protein: CASSTGSGANVLTF.

This chain joins TRBV18 and TRBJ1-4; D is unresolved. CDR3 size: 14 residues. Trimming pared 4 bases from V and 0 bases from J, leaving 6 bases between. Germline V lookup: CDR1 KGHSH, CDR2 LQKENI. The CDR3 is CASSHGATNEKLFF. As DNA, the CDR3 is TGTGCCAGCTCACACGGGGCAACTAATGAAAAACTGTTTTTT.

V usage is TRBV6-1 and J usage is TRBJ2-7; the D gene is possibly TRBD1 (5 bases). This CDR3 has 14 residues. Germline V gene sequence: CDR1 MNHNS, CDR2 SASEGT. The V gene lost 2 bases and the J gene lost 1 base, with 9 bases spanning the gap. The CDR3 loop is CASSERGASYEQYF. In DNA form, the CDR3 reads TGTGCCAGCAGTGAAAGGGGTGCTTCCTACGAGCAGTACTTC.

The rearrangement uses TRBV29-1 and TRBJ2-5; TRBD2 is a possible D gene (6 bases). CDR1 is SQVTM, CDR2 ANQGSEA, per germline. The CDR3 runs 12 residues. The ends were cut back, 6 bases at V and 4 bases at J, with 12 bases in the middle. CDR3 DNA sequence: TGCAGCGTCAAAGACGGGGGAGAGACCCAGTACTTC. Amino acids: CSVKDGGETQYF.

The J gene is TRBJ2-5, the V gene TRBV30, with TRBD2 matching over 10 bases. CDR1 GTSNPN and CDR2 SVGIG come from the germline V gene (reference sequence). The length of the CDR3 is 16 residues. The V segment lost 0 bases and the J segment 4 bases; nucleotides outside the gene matches: 8. CDR3 region: CAWSVLVAGGTETQYF. CDR3 bases: TGTGCCTGGAGTGTATTGGTAGCGGGAGGTACAGAGACCCAGTACTTC.

This clone appeared a few times. The chain recombines TRBV5-6 with TRBJ2-1, with 10 bases identical to TRBD2. Per germline, CDR1 SGHDT and CDR2 YYEEEE. Losses at the gene ends were 4 bases for V and 1 base for J; bases not matched to a gene: 11. This CDR3 contains 18 residues. This CDR3 is CASSLRQLAGDSYNEQFF. The CDR3 bases are TGTGCCAGCAGCCTCCGTCAGCTAGCGGGAGATTCCTACAATGAGCAGTTCTTC.

The V call is TRBV9, the J call TRBJ2-5, with 8 bases lining up with TRBD2. CDR3 length equals 15 residues. Trimming removed 0 bases from V and 0 bases from J; junction bases left unmatched: 1. Germline V lookup: CDR1 SGDLS, CDR2 YYNGEE. CDR3 sequence reads: CASSVGGRNQETQYF. CDR3 DNA sequence: TGTGCCAGCAGCGTAGGCGGGAGGAACCAAGAGACCCAGTACTTC.

This clone was seen more than once but under ten times. At one end the junction does not follow the germline gene, possibly because of a read error. The chain has TRBV28 and TRBJ2-6, with a possible D match to TRBD1 (5 bases). The CDR3 is 13 residues long. Germline CDR1 MDHEN, CDR2 SYDVKM. The CDR3 bases are TGTGCCAGCAGCGAAGATGGGGCCAACGGCCTGACTTTC. Translated, it gives CASSEDGANGLTF.

This chain connects TRBV6-5 to TRBJ1-3; weak D call: TRBD1 (5 bases). CDR1 is MNHEY and CDR2 is SVGAGI in the germline V gene. This CDR3 comprises 14 residues. Trimming removed 8 bases at V and 4 bases at J, with 15 bases between. CDR3 nucleotides: TGTGCCAGCTCAAAGGGAGGGGAAGGAAACACCATATATTTT. Amino acids: CASSKGGEGNTIYF.

The chain couples TRBV7-2 to TRBJ1-2; D gene uncertain. CDR1 is SGHTA and CDR2 is FQGNSA in the germline V gene. V shed 2 bases and J shed 3 bases, with 10 bases lying between them. The CDR3 is 14 residues long. The CDR3 sequence is CASSLSSTDYGYTF. CDR3 DNA: TGTGCCAGCAGCTTAAGCTCCACGGACTATGGCTACACCTTC.

The J gene is TRBJ1-1, the V gene TRBV19, with a weak D call TRBD1 (5 bases). V shed 1 base and J shed 1 base, with 13 bases lying between them. CDR1 LNHDA and CDR2 SQIVND come from the germline V gene (reference sequence). The CDR3 has 16 residues. The CDR3 DNA reads TGTGCCAGTAGTATAGGACAGACCTGGGGGAACACTGAAGCTTTCTTT. Amino acid sequence: CASSIGQTWGNTEAFF.

The genes are TRBV7-6 and TRBJ1-1; 9 bases are shared with TRBD1. J lost 8 bases, V lost 5 bases, and 6 bases had no gene match. The CDR3 has 13 residues. Germline values: CDR1 SGHVS, CDR2 FNYEAQ. CDR3: CASSQQGAAEAFF. The CDR3, as DNA: TGTGCCAGCAGCCAACAGGGGGCTGCGGAAGCTTTCTTT.

Here the CDR3 DNA reads TGTGCCAGCTCACCACCGGACAGGGTGTTGAACACTGAAGCTTTCTTT. Translated: CASSPPDRVLNTEAFF. The chain couples TRBV18 to TRBJ1-1, with 8 bases matching TRBD1. J lost 0 bases, V lost 0 bases, and 3 bases had no gene match. This CDR3 region has 16 residues. CDR1 is KGHSH and CDR2 is LQKENI in the germline V gene.

This chain uses TRBV27 with TRBJ1-1; 8 bases line up with TRBD1. The germline V gene has CDR1 MNHEY and CDR2 SMNVEV (reference sequence). V was pared by 3 bases and J by 4 bases, with 7 bases of the junction left unmatched. This CDR3 is built from 15 residues. This CDR3 reads CASSFGAGGLTEAFF. CDR3 DNA sequence: TGTGCCAGCAGTTTTGGGGCAGGGGGCCTCACTGAAGCTTTCTTT.

There are a few counts of this clone. V usage is TRBV18 and J usage is TRBJ1-1; no firm D call. Germline assignment: CDR1 KGHSH and CDR2 LQKENI. The germline V and J ends were trimmed by 4 bases and 7 bases, with 16 bases remaining between them. The CDR3 is 14 amino acids. The CDR3 reads CASSLSFGDGEAFF. DNA for the CDR3: TGTGCCAGCTCACTGAGCTTCGGGGATGGTGAAGCTTTCTTT.

The V gene is TRBV30, the J gene TRBJ1-2, with D possibly being TRBD1 (6 bases). The CDR3 contains 16 residues. V lost 2 bases and J 7 bases, leaving 23 bases between the germline ends. CDR1 is GTSNPN and CDR2 is SVGIG in the germline V gene (reference sequence). CDR3 sequence: CAWSRQDRLRSGGYTF. CDR3 DNA: TGTGCCTGGAGTCGACAAGACAGGCTGCGAAGTGGTGGCTACACCTTC.

The chain carries TRBV6-1 and TRBJ1-5; 8 nucleotides line up with TRBD1. With V trimmed by 2 bases and J by 0 bases, 3 bases remained unmatched. There are 16 residues in the CDR3. Germline V gene sequence: CDR1 MNHNS, CDR2 SASEGT. The chain's CDR3 is CASSERQGASNQPQHF. The DNA for the CDR3 is TGTGCCAGCAGTGAACGGCAGGGGGCTAGCAATCAGCCCCAGCATTTT.

As to this clone: One end of the junction is discordant with germline, which a read error may explain. The rearrangement joins TRBV5-4 to TRBJ1-2; the match to TRBD1 covers 7 bases. The CDR3 covers 15 residues. Germline V gives CDR1 SGHNT, CDR2 YYREEE (reference sequence). This CDR3 reads CASSLGTAANYGYTF. The CDR3 nucleotides are TGTGCCAGCAGTTTGGGGACAGCAGCTAACTATGGCTACACCTTC.

The chain carries TRBV28 and TRBJ2-3; 9 positions agree with TRBD1. Germline CDR1 and CDR2: MDHEN and SYDVKM. Germline trimming cut 9 bases from V and 3 bases from J; bases unmatched to any gene: 10. The CDR3 has 15 residues. The CDR3 nucleotides are TGTGCCAGAGCCCCAGGACAGGGGAGGACAGATACGCAGTATTTT. Translation: CARAPGQGRTDTQYF.

This clone appeared a few times. V gene TRBV28 combines with J gene TRBJ2-7; TRBD2 agrees at 7 bases. The CDR3 spans 14 residues. The germline CDR1 and CDR2 sequences are MDHEN and SYDVKM. With 7 bases clipped from V and 3 bases from J, the junction kept 9 bases outside the gene matches. CDR3 in amino acids: CASTNGLADYEQYF. The DNA for the CDR3 is TGTGCCAGCACCAACGGGCTAGCGGACTACGAGCAGTACTTC.

This clone turned up a few times. The chain joins TRBV6-6 to TRBJ2-2, with D tentatively TRBD2 (6 bases). Trimming took off 6 bases at V and 5 bases at J, with 13 bases between the two ends. This CDR3 is 14 amino acids long. Per the germline V gene, CDR1 is MNHNY and CDR2 is SVGAGI (reference sequence). In nucleotides, the CDR3 is TGTGCCAGCAGCCTACCTGGGGGGACCGGGGAGCTGTTTTTT. It yields the protein CASSLPGGTGELFF.

J is TRBJ2-5 and V is TRBV27; 7 bases line up with TRBD1. This CDR3 is 15 amino acids long. Germline trimming cut 5 bases from V and 3 bases from J; bases unmatched to any gene: 9. The germline V gene has CDR1 MNHEY and CDR2 SMNVEV (reference sequence). In DNA, the CDR3 is TGTGCCAGCAGTACCACAGGGGTAGTTAAAGAGACCCAGTACTTC. Translating gives CASSTTGVVKETQYF.

The chain has TRBV7-8 and TRBJ1-3; no definite D call. Germline V gene lookup returns CDR1 SGHVS and CDR2 FQNEAQ. V lost 1 base and J lost 0, with 13 bases in between. The CDR3 has 17 amino acids. CDR3 region: CASSLVAVPFSGNTIYF. The CDR3 coding sequence is TGTGCCAGCAGCTTAGTGGCCGTCCCTTTCTCTGGAAACACCATATATTTT.

This clone has more than one count but fewer than ten. The rearrangement links TRBV25-1 to TRBJ2-1, with D maybe TRBD2 (6 bases). The germline V and J ends were trimmed by 5 bases and 4 bases, with 15 bases remaining between them. There are 15 residues in the CDR3. Germline CDR1 and CDR2: MGHDK and SYGVNS. CDR3 DNA sequence: TGTGCCAGCAGTTCTCGCGGAGGGAGGTACAATGAGCAGTTCTTC. Residues: CASSSRGGRYNEQFF.

This chain connects TRBV28 to TRBJ1-2; 9 bases are a match to TRBD1. The CDR3 has 13 amino acids. Germline V lookup: CDR1 MDHEN, CDR2 SYDVKM. Unmatched junction bases numbered 2, after V lost 5 bases and J lost 4 bases. This CDR3 is CASSLGQGYGYTF. CDR3 coding DNA: TGTGCCAGCAGTCTGGGACAGGGCTATGGCTACACCTTC.

The CDR3, as DNA: TGTGCCAGCTCACCCATGTGGGGACTCGGGGAGACCCAGTACTTC. Protein: CASSPMWGLGETQYF. The chain is built from TRBV18 and TRBJ2-5; D may be TRBD2 (6 bases). The CDR3 is 15 amino acids. Germline V gives CDR1 KGHSH, CDR2 LQKENI. V lost 3 bases and J 5 bases, leaving 16 bases between the germline ends.